There are a few counts of the clone carrying this T cell receptor (beta chain). Its specificity is not known. Additional DNA sequences in this sample encode the identical CDR3. In germline, CDR1 is MNHEY, CDR2 SVGAGI. V was pared by 0 bases and J by 5 bases, with 7 bases between. CDR3 length equals 13 residues. This specimen belongs to a study of cytomegalovirus exposure and HLA in healthy donors. Study-level background: Of several hundred genotyped donors, roughly 81% grouped in the Caucasian-associated ancestry cluster.

Whole-study findings and limits: Data from an earlier analysis indicated that most TCR beta V segments were productive either about 87% or about 30% of the time. Later analysis suggested links between common viral pathogens and several top significant clusters. Reportedly, fewer N-insertions than the approximately 690-donor mean appeared in an Asian-associated ancestry cluster in a later analysis.

Primers included in the PCR were 60 Vbeta and 13 Jbeta primers. Generated by immunoSEQ multiplex PCR, the TCRdb table keeps only in-frame clones and is missing some. The repertoire has under 200,000 clones, about three quarters of them found once; the top ten carry around 5.7%. Specimen: PBMCs. This receptor was obtained from a man in his forties in good health and CMV-seronegative. This chain joins TRBV6-5 and TRBJ1-1, with D possibly being TRBD1 (6 bases). The CDR3 is CASSYSTGTEAFF. DNA of the CDR3: TGTGCCAGCAGTTACTCCACAGGGACTGAAGCTTTCTTT.